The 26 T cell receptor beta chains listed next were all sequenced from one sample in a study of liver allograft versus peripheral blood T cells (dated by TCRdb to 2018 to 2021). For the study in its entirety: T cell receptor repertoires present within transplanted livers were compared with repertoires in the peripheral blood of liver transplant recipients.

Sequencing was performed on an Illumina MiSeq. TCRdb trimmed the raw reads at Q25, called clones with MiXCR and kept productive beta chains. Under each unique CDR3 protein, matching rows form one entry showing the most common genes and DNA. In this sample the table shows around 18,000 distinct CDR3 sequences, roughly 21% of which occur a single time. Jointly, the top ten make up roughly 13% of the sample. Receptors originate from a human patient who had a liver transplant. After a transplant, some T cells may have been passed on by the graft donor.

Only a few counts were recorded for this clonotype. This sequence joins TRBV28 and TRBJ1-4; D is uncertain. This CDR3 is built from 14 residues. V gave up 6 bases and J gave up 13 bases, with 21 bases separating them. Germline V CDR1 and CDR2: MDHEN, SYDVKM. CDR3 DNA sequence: TGTGCCAGCAGCCATCTTACCGGAAGGTGGGGACTGTTTTTT. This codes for CASSHLTGRWGLFF.

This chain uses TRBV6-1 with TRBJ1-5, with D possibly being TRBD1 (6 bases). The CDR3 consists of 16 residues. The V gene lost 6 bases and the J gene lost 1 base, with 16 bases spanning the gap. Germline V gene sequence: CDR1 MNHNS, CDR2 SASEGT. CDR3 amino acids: CASSALDRMSNQPQHF. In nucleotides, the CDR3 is TGTGCCAGCAGCGCCCTCGACAGGATGAGCAATCAGCCCCAGCATTTT.

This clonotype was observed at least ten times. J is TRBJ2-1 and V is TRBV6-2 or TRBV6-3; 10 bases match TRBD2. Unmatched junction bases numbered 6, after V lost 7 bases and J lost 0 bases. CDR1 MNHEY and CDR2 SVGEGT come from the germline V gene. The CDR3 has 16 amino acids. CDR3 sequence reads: CASTELAGSSYNEQFF. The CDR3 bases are TGTGCCAGCACCGAACTAGCGGGAAGCTCCTACAATGAGCAGTTCTTC.

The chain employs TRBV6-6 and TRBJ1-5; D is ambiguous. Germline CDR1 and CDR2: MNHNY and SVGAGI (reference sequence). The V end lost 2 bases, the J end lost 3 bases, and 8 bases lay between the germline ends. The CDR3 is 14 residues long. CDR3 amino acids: CASSYDVNNQPQHF. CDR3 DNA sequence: TGTGCCAGCAGTTACGACGTCAACAATCAGCCCCAGCATTTT.

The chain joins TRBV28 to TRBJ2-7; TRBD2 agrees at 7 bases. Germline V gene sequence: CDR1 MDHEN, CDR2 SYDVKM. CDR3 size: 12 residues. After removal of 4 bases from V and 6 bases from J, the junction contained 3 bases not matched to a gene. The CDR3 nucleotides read TGTGCCAGCAGTTGGACTAGTGGCGAGCAGTACTTC. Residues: CASSWTSGEQYF.

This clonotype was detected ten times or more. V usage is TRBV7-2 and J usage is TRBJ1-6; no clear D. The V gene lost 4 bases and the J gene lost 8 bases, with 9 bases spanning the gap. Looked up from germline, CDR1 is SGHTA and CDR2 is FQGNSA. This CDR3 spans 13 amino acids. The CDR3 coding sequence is TGTGCCAGCAGCTACCCCCCGTATTCACCCCTCCACTTT. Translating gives CASSYPPYSPLHF.

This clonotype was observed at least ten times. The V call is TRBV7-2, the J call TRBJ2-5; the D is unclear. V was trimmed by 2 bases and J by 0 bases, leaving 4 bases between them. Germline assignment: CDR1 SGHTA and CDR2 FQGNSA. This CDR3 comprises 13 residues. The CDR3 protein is CASSLSNQETQYF. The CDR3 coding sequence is TGTGCCAGCAGCTTAAGTAACCAAGAGACCCAGTACTTC.

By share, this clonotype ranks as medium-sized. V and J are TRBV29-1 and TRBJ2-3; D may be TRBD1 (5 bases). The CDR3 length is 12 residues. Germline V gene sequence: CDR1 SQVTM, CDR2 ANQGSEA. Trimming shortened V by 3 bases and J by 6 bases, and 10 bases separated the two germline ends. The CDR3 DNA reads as TGCAGCGTTGAGGCAGGGCTGGATACGCAGTATTTT. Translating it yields CSVEAGLDTQYF.

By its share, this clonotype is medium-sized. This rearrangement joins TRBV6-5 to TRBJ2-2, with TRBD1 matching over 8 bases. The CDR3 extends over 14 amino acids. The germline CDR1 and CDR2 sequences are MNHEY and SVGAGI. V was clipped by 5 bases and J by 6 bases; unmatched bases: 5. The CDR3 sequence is CASSRTGNPGELFF. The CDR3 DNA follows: TGTGCCAGCAGTCGGACAGGGAATCCCGGGGAGCTGTTTTTT.

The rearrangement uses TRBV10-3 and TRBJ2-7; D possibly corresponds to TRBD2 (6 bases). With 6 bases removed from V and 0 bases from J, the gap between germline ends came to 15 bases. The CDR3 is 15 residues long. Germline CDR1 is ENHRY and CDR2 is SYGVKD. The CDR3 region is CAIRPDSGSSYEQYF. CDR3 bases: TGTGCCATCAGACCGGATAGCGGCAGCTCCTACGAGCAGTACTTC.

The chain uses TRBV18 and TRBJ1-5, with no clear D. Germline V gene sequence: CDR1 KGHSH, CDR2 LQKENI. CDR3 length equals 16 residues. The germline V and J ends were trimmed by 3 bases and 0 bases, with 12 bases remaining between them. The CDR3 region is CASSPLQDISNQPQHF. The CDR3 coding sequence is TGTGCCAGCTCACCCCTTCAAGATATTAGCAATCAGCCCCAGCATTTT.

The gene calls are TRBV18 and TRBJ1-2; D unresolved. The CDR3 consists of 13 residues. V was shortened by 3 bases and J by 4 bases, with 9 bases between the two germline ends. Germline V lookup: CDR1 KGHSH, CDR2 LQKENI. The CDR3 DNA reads TGTGCCAGCTCACCCCGGGGATTCTATGGCTACACCTTC. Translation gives CASSPRGFYGYTF.

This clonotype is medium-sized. CDR3 loop: CATGDRVNTEAFF. Written as DNA, the CDR3 is TGTGCCACCGGGGACAGAGTGAACACTGAAGCTTTCTTT. The chain is built from TRBV10-3 and TRBJ1-1; 7 bases agree with TRBD1. The CDR3 contains 13 residues. Germline V lookup: CDR1 ENHRY, CDR2 SYGVKD. Trimming took 10 bases from V and 0 from J; bases not matched to a gene: 5.

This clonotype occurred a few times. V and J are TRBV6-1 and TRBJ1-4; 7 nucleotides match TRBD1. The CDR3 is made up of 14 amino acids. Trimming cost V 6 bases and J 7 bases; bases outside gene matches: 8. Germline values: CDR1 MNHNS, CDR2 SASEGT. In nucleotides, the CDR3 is TGTGCCAGCAGACCCGACAGGGTGGGTGAAAAACTGTTTTTT. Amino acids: CASRPDRVGEKLFF.

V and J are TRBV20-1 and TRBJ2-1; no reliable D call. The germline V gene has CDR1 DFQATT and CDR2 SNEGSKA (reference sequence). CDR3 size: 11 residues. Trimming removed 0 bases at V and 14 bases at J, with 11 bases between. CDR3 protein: CSAREYKQEFF. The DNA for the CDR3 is TGCAGTGCTAGAGAGTACAAGCAAGAGTTCTTC.

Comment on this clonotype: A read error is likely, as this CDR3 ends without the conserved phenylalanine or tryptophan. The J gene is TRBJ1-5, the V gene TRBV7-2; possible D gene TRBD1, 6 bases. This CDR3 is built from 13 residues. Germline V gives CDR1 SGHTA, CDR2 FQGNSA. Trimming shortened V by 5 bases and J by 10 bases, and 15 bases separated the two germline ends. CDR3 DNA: TGTGCCAGCAGCCGGCAAACAGGGCGACCCCAGCATATT. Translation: CASSRQTGRPQHI.

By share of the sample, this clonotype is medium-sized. Written as DNA, the CDR3 is TGTGCCAGCTCACCCGGGCGCGGGGACAATGAGCAGTTCTTC. Residues: CASSPGRGDNEQFF. V and J are TRBV18 and TRBJ2-1; D possibly corresponds to TRBD2 (6 bases). CDR1 and CDR2 from the germline V gene are KGHSH and LQKENI. V was clipped by 3 bases and J by 5 bases, with 11 bases between them. The CDR3 contains 14 residues.

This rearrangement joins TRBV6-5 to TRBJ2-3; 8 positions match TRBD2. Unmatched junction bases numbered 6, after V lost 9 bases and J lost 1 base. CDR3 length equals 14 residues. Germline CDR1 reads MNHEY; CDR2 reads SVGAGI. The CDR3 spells CASYTGGGTDTQYF. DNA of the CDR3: TGTGCCAGTTACACGGGGGGGGGCACAGATACGCAGTATTTT.

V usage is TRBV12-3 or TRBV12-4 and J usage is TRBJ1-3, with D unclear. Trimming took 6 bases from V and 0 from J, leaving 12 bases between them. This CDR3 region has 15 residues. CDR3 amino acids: CASSPRRHSGNTIYF. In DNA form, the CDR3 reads TGTGCCAGCAGCCCCCGGCGGCACTCTGGAAACACCATATATTTT.

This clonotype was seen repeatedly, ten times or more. The DNA for the CDR3 is TGTGCCAGTAGTATAGGTAGCGGGGGCACCGGGGAGCTGTTTTTT. Translated: CASSIGSGGTGELFF. The chain is built from TRBV19 and TRBJ2-2, with TRBD2 matching 9 bases. The junction had 1 base not matched to a gene; V was cut back by 1 base and J by 4 bases. Germline V gives CDR1 LNHDA, CDR2 SQIVND (reference sequence). CDR3 length equals 15 residues.

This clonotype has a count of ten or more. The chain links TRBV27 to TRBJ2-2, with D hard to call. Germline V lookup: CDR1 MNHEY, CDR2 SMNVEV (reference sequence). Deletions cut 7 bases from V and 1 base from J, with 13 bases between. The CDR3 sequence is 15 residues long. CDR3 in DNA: TGTGCCAGCAAAAGCCGGAGCGTGAACACCGGGGAGCTGTTTTTT. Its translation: CASKSRSVNTGELFF.

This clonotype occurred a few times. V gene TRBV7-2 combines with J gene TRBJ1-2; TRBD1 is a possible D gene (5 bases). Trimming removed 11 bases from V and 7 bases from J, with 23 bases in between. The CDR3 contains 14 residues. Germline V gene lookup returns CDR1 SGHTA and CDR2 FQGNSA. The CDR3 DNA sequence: TGTGCCGCGGGGCCAGGGCAAGGGGAGCTTGGCTACACCTTC. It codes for CAAGPGQGELGYTF. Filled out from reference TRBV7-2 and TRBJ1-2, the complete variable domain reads GAGVSQSPSNKVTEKGKDVELRCDPISGHTALYWYRQSLGQGLEFLIYFQGNSAPDKSGLPSDRFSAERTGGSVSTLTIQRTQQEDSAVYLCAAGPGQGELGYTFGSGTRLTVV.

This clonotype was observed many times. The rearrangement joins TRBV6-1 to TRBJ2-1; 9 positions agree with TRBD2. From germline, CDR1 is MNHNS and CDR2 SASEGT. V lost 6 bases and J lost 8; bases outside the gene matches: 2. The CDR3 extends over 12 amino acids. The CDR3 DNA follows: TGTGCCAGCAGGACTAGCGGTTATGAGCAGTTCTTC. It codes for CASRTSGYEQFF.

CDR3 residues: CASSSGPQMNTEAFF. The CDR3 DNA is TGTGCCAGCAGCTCTGGACCACAGATGAACACTGAAGCTTTCTTT. The rearrangement uses TRBV5-4 and TRBJ1-1; D gene ambiguous. Deletions cut 3 bases from V and 0 bases from J, with 12 bases between. Germline loops: CDR1 SGHNT, CDR2 YYREEE (reference sequence). CDR3 length: 15 amino acids.

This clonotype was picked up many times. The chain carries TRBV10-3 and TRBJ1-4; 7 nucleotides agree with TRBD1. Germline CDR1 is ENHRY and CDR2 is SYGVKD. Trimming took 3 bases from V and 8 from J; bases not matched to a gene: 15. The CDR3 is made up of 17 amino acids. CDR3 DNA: TGTGCCATCAGTGATGGAAGGGGGCGGATTGAAGGAGAAAAACTGTTTTTT. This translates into CAISDGRGRIEGEKLFF.

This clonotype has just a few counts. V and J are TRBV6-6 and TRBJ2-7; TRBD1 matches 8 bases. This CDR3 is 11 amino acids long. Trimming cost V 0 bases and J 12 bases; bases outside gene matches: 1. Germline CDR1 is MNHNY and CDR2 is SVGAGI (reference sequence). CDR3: CASSYSGQAYF. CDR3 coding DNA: TGTGCCAGCAGTTACTCGGGACAGGCGTACTTC.